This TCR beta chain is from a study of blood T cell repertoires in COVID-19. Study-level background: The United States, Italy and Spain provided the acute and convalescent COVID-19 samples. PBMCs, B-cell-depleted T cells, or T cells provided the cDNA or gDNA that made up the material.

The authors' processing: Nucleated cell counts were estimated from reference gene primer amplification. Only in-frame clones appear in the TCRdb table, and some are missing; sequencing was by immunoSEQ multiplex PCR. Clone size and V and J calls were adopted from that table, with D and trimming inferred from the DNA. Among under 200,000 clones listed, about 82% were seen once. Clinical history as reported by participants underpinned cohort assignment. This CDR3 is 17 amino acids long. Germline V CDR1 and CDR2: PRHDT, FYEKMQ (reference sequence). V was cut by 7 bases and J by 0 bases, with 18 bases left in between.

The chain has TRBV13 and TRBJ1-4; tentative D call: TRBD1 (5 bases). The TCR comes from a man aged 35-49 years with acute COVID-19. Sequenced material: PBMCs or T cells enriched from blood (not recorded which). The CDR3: CASTRKLTGPTNEKLFF. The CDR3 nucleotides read TGTGCCAGCACGAGGAAACTAACAGGACCAACTAATGAAAAACTGTTTTTT.